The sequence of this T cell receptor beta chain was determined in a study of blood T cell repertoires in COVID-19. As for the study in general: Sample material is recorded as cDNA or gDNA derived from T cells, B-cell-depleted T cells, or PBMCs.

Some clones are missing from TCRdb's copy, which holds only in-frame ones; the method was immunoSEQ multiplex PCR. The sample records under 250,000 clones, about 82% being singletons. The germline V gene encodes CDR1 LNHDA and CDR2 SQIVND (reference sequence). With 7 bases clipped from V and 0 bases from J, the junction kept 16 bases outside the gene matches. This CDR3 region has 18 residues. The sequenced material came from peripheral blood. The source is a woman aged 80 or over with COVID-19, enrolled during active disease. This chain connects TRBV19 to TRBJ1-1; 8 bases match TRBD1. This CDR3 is CASISRTMAGGLNTEAFF. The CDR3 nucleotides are TGTGCCAGTATAAGTCGAACGATGGCAGGGGGCTTGAACACTGAAGCTTTCTTT.